This TCR beta chain was retrieved from a study of T cell responses to AZD1222 COVID-19 vaccine. Study outcomes and limitations: Spike-spanning, vaccine-associated CD4 TCRs were dominant at 160-218 and 743-854.

This clone was recorded a few times. What it binds is unknown. Generated by immunoSEQ multiplex PCR, the TCRdb table keeps only in-frame clones and is missing some. This table has about 130,000 clones, roughly 90% appearing once. The material was peripheral blood, obtained on day 0 of AZD1222 vaccination. This TCR was recovered from an adult in good health.

In DNA, the CDR3 is TGCGCCAGCAGTCTAGGGGGGGACTACTTCTACGAGCAGTACTTC. As protein: CASSLGGDYFYEQYF. The chain joins TRBV10-2 to TRBJ2-7, with D perhaps matching TRBD2 (7 bases). The germline CDR1 and CDR2 sequences are WSHSY and SAAADI. CDR3 length: 15 residues. V lost 5 bases to trimming and J lost 3 bases, with 17 bases between them.